Below are 26 T cell receptor beta chains sequenced from a single sample in a study of blood T cell repertoires in COVID-19 (dated by TCRdb to 2020 to 2022). Library preparation employed the immunoSEQ multiplex PCR assay. The clones in this table, taken by TCRdb from immuneACCESS, are in-frame only. Not every clone is retained; where verified, under half of the shortfall comes from an unresolved V gene, and the cause of the rest is unknown. The sample has about 340,000 clones on record, approximately 86% of them singletons. The ten largest clonotypes hold roughly 6.6% of the sample. The sequencing input was peripheral blood. These receptors came from a woman aged 55-69 years with COVID-19, enrolled during active disease.

The chain has TRBV3-1 (or the pseudogene TRBV3-2) and TRBJ1-2; a weak D match, TRBD1 (5 bases). The CDR3 has 11 residues. Germline-derived CDR1 and CDR2 are LGHDT and YNNKEL (reference sequence). V was trimmed by 5 bases and J by 8 bases, leaving 9 bases between them. The CDR3 region is CASSNRQGYTF. DNA of the CDR3: TGTGCCAGCAGCAACCGACAGGGCTACACCTTC.

As to this clone: One end of the junction does not line up with germline, which may come from a read error. The rearrangement uses TRBV2 and TRBJ2-7; 8 nucleotides match TRBD1. CDR1 is SNHLY and CDR2 is FYNNEI in the germline V gene. This CDR3 region has 13 residues. CDR3 sequence: CASSGQGTVEEYF. The CDR3 coding sequence is TGTGCCAGTTCCGGACAGGGTACAGTCGAGGAGTACTTC.

The rearrangement uses TRBV6-1 and TRBJ1-3, with D possibly matching TRBD1 (6 bases). Germline V CDR1 and CDR2: MNHNS, SASEGT. With 1 base removed from V and 2 bases from J, the gap between germline ends came to 12 bases. CDR3 length equals 16 residues. CDR3 DNA sequence: TGTGCCAGCAGTGAAGGTAGGGGGATCGCTGGAAACACCATATATTTT. This sequence encodes CASSEGRGIAGNTIYF.

The chain is built from TRBV6-5 and TRBJ1-2; possibly TRBD1 for D (6 bases). The CDR3 consists of 15 residues. Germline CDR1 reads MNHEY; CDR2 reads SVGAGI. Trimming removed 3 bases at V and 5 bases at J, with 16 bases between. The CDR3 is CASSYRPDQGYGYTF. The CDR3 coding sequence is TGTGCCAGCAGTTATCGACCGGACCAGGGGTATGGCTACACCTTC.

V is TRBV3-1 (or the pseudogene TRBV3-2) and J is TRBJ2-7; the D is unclear. The V gene lost 4 bases and the J gene lost 6 bases, with 13 bases spanning the gap. CDR1 and CDR2 from the germline V gene are LGHDT and YNNKEL (reference sequence). The CDR3 extends over 13 amino acids. The CDR3 region is CASSLTLTGEQYF. The CDR3 region has the DNA TGTGCCAGCAGCCTCACCCTTACCGGCGAGCAGTACTTC.

V is TRBV12-3 or TRBV12-4 and J is TRBJ1-3; unclear D gene. V lost 2 bases to trimming and J lost 4 bases, with 6 bases between them. The CDR3 consists of 13 residues. The CDR3 reads CASSLHIGNTIYF. Written as DNA, the CDR3 is TGTGCCAGCAGTTTACACATAGGAAACACCATATATTTT.

The chain recombines TRBV18 with TRBJ1-1; tentative D call: TRBD1 (6 bases). CDR1 and CDR2 from the germline V gene are KGHSH and LQKENI. V lost 10 bases to trimming and J lost 1 base, with 13 bases between them. The length of the CDR3 is 13 residues. Here the CDR3 DNA reads TGTGCCACCCGGGGGGGGGCGAACACTGAAGCTTTCTTT. Translated, it gives CATRGGANTEAFF.

The chain employs TRBV2 and TRBJ2-3; 9 bases match TRBD1. Germline lookup yields CDR1 SNHLY and CDR2 FYNNEI. The CDR3 covers 14 residues. Trimming cost V 6 bases and J 2 bases; bases outside gene matches: 3. CDR3 in amino acids: CASSRQGDTDTQYF. The CDR3 DNA follows: TGTGCCAGCAGCCGACAGGGGGACACAGATACGCAGTATTTT.

The chain employs TRBV2 and TRBJ1-1, with unresolved D. The CDR3 runs 12 residues. Germline CDR1 SNHLY, CDR2 FYNNEI. The V and J ends lost 9 bases and 1 base respectively, with 9 bases between them. As DNA, the CDR3 is TGTGCCAGGATACACGAGAACACTGAAGCTTTCTTT. Protein product: CARIHENTEAFF.

The chain recombines TRBV6-5 with TRBJ2-7; 11 bases agree with TRBD2. CDR3 length: 15 amino acids. J lost 3 bases, V lost 6 bases, and 7 bases had no gene match. Germline CDR1 MNHEY, CDR2 SVGAGI. The DNA for the CDR3 is TGTGCCAGCAGCCCGACTAGCGGGGTAAACTACGAGCAGTACTTC. It codes for CASSPTSGVNYEQYF.

V and J are TRBV6-2 or TRBV6-3 and TRBJ1-5; possibly TRBD1 for D (5 bases). There are 15 residues in the CDR3. Looked up from germline, CDR1 is MNHEY and CDR2 is SVGEGT. V lost 5 bases and J lost 5, with 16 bases in between. The CDR3 sequence is CASSPRGKGHQPQHF. CDR3 nucleotides: TGTGCCAGCAGTCCCCGAGGTAAGGGGCATCAGCCCCAGCATTTT.

This rearrangement joins TRBV4-3 to TRBJ1-3, with a weak D call TRBD1 (6 bases). The V end was cut by 0 bases, the J end by 4 bases, with 10 bases between. Per germline, CDR1 LGHNA and CDR2 YSLEER. The CDR3 contains 15 residues. CDR3 in amino acids: CASSQESGVGNTIYF. The CDR3 DNA sequence: TGCGCCAGCAGCCAAGAGTCAGGGGTCGGAAACACCATATATTTT.

This chain's CDR3 is CASSARGAQKEQYF. CDR3 nucleotide sequence: TGTGCCAGCAGCGCCCGGGGTGCGCAGAAAGAGCAGTACTTC. The V call is TRBV5-6, the J call TRBJ2-7; tentatively, D is TRBD2 (5 bases). V was pared by 4 bases and J by 7 bases, with 18 bases between. The CDR3 totals 14 residues. Germline-derived CDR1 and CDR2 are SGHDT and YYEEEE.

The CDR3 DNA sequence: TGTGCCAGCAGCGGCGGATCGACTAACCCCCTCCACTTT. As protein: CASSGGSTNPLHF. This chain connects TRBV7-9 to TRBJ1-6; D ambiguous. CDR1 is SEHNR, CDR2 FQNEAQ, per germline (reference sequence). Deletions cut 5 bases from V and 13 bases from J, with 15 bases between. This CDR3 is 13 amino acids long. The whole variable domain, remainder taken from reference TRBV7-9 and TRBJ1-6, is DTGVSQNPRHKITKRGQNVTFRCDPISEHNRLYWYRQTLGQGPEFLTYFQNEAQLEKSRLLSDRFSAERPKGSFSTLEIQRTEQGDSAMYLCASSGGSTNPLHFGNGTRLTVT.

The rearrangement links TRBV19 to TRBJ2-7; 8 bases are shared with TRBD2. CDR3 length equals 15 residues. J was trimmed by 0 bases and V by 3 bases; bases with no gene match: 4. Germline V gives CDR1 LNHDA, CDR2 SQIVND (reference sequence). For the CDR3, the DNA is TGTGCCAGTAGTATGAAGAGCGGGGGCTCCTACGAGCAGTACTTC. The encoded protein is CASSMKSGGSYEQYF.

The chain combines TRBV11-3 with TRBJ2-3, with 10 bases aligning to TRBD2. The CDR3 totals 16 residues. J lost 2 bases, V lost 5 bases, and 7 bases had no gene match. The V gene's germline CDR1 is SGHNT and CDR2 YENEEA. CDR3 in DNA: TGTGCCAGCAGCCATAGCGGGGGGCCCCCCACAGATACGCAGTATTTT. The encoded protein is CASSHSGGPPTDTQYF.

The chain is built from TRBV29-1 and TRBJ2-5; TRBD1 matches at 8 bases. V shed 6 bases and J 4 bases; nucleotides not matched to a gene: 10. The CDR3 length is 14 residues. The germline V gene encodes CDR1 SQVTM and CDR2 ANQGSEA. CDR3 sequence (DNA): TGCAGCGTCCTACCCGCAGGGGGCAGAGAGACCCAGTACTTC. It yields the protein CSVLPAGGRETQYF.

The gene calls are TRBV19 and TRBJ1-5, with a possible D match to TRBD1 (6 bases). V gave up 5 bases and J gave up 0 bases, with 20 bases separating them. Germline CDR1 LNHDA, CDR2 SQIVND (reference sequence). The CDR3 covers 18 residues. CDR3 nucleotides: TGTGCCAGTAGTCCCCCAGGGGTGGTCCGATATAGCAATCAGCCCCAGCATTTT. Protein: CASSPPGVVRYSNQPQHF.

V usage is TRBV6-5 and J usage is TRBJ1-4; 11 bases are shared with TRBD1. There are 15 residues in the CDR3. Germline-derived CDR1 and CDR2 are MNHEY and SVGAGI. J lost 8 bases, V lost 5 bases, and 7 bases had no gene match. CDR3 DNA sequence: TGTGCCAGCAGTCGGACAGGGGGCTTGGGAGAAAAACTGTTTTTT. It specifies CASSRTGGLGEKLFF.

This clone was counted a single time. The gene calls are TRBV10-1 and TRBJ1-5, with 7 bases aligning to TRBD1. J was trimmed by 0 bases and V by 4 bases; bases with no gene match: 21. CDR1 WNHNN and CDR2 SYGVQD come from the germline V gene (reference sequence). This CDR3 is built from 21 residues. The CDR3 sequence is CASSGTPGTAKRFDSNQPQHF. CDR3 in DNA: TGCGCCAGCAGTGGGACTCCCGGGACAGCCAAGAGATTCGATAGCAATCAGCCCCAGCATTTT.

The V call is TRBV6-5, the J call TRBJ1-1; 10 bases are shared with TRBD1. Germline CDR1 MNHEY, CDR2 SVGAGI. There are 15 residues in the CDR3. V lost 6 bases, J lost 5 bases, and 9 bases stayed unmatched. The CDR3 DNA reads TGTGCCAGCAGCCGAGGGACAGGGGTAAAGACTGAAGCTTTCTTT. As protein: CASSRGTGVKTEAFF.

The sample holds many counts of this clone. This chain connects TRBV7-8 to TRBJ2-1, with D perhaps TRBD2 (6 bases). Germline CDR1 reads SGHVS; CDR2 reads FQNEAQ. The V and J ends lost 2 bases and 6 bases respectively, with 14 bases between them. The CDR3 covers 15 residues. The CDR3 DNA is TGTGCCAGCAGCTTAAGGGAGGATCCCTTCAATGAGCAGTTCTTC. Its protein is CASSLREDPFNEQFF.

The gene calls are TRBV7-2 and TRBJ2-1, with 16 bases identical to TRBD2. The V segment lost 6 bases and the J segment 8 bases; nucleotides outside the gene matches: 10. The CDR3 covers 17 residues. The V gene's germline CDR1 is SGHTA and CDR2 FQGNSA. The CDR3 nucleotides read TGTGCCAGCAGGAGATCCGGGACTAGCGGGGGGGCCGATGAGCAGTTCTTC. Residues: CASRRSGTSGGADEQFF.

The V and J genes are TRBV6-2 or TRBV6-3 and TRBJ2-2; tentatively, D is TRBD2 (5 bases). The CDR3 extends over 14 amino acids. V was cut by 0 bases and J by 6 bases, with 8 bases left in between. The germline gives CDR1 MNHEY, CDR2 SVGEGT. The CDR3 nucleotides are TGTGCCAGCAGTTACTCCGGGGAGTCCGGGGAGCTGTTTTTT. Translating it yields CASSYSGESGELFF.

This chain connects TRBV2 to TRBJ2-7, with a tentative D call TRBD1 (6 bases). Germline V lookup: CDR1 SNHLY, CDR2 FYNNEI. The length of the CDR3 is 12 residues. Trimming took 6 bases from V and 3 from J, leaving 9 bases between them. In DNA form, the CDR3 reads TGTGCCAGCAGGGACAGAAACTACGAGCAGTACTTC. Its protein is CASRDRNYEQYF. The full variable domain, with the rest looked up from reference TRBV2 and TRBJ2-7, is EPEVTQTPSHQVTQMGQEVILRCVPISNHLYFYWYRQILGQKVEFLVSFYNNEISEKSEIFDDQFSVERPDGSNFTLKIRSTKLEDSAMYFCASRDRNYEQYFGPGTRLTVT.

The chain is built from TRBV4-1 and TRBJ1-1; TRBD1 matches 8 bases. V gave up 4 bases and J gave up 5 bases; unmatched junction bases: 9. Germline V gene data show CDR1 as MGHRA and CDR2 as YSYEKL. The CDR3 sequence is 15 residues long. CDR3 nucleotides: TGCGCCAGCAGCCCATACGGACAGGGAAGTACTGAAGCTTTCTTT. This codes for CASSPYGQGSTEAFF.